This is a list of T cell receptor beta chains from one sample in a study of blood T cell repertoires in COVID-19. Profiled with immunoSEQ multiplex PCR; TCRdb holds only in-frame clones, not every one. This repertoire shows around 250,000 clones, roughly 84% found once; its top ten account for approximately 1.5%. Material for sequencing was peripheral blood. These receptors came from a woman aged 40-49 years who had recovered from COVID-19. Each CDR3 is given with its conserved first and last residue. The D gene is left open where the match is weak. The listing skips clone size in some rows; elsewhere it reads once, few, many or a size class.

cdr3_aa: CASSLAGSYEQYF
cdr3_nt: TGCGCCAGCAGTCTAGCGGGGAGCTACGAGCAGTACTTC
d_call: TRBD2
j_call: TRBJ2-7
v_call: TRBV10-1
clone_size: NA

cdr3_aa: CATSPRDSVETQYF
cdr3_nt: TGTGCCACCTCGCCCCGGGACAGTGTAGAGACCCAGTACTTC
d_call: TRBD1
j_call: TRBJ2-5
v_call: TRBV24-1
clone_size: NA

cdr3_aa: CASSQGANSPLHF
cdr3_nt: TGTGCCAGCAGCCAGGGGGCCAATTCACCCCTCCACTTT
d_call: TRBD1
j_call: TRBJ1-6
v_call: TRBV27
clone_size: NA

cdr3_aa: CSAGGYETQYF
cdr3_nt: TGCAGTGCTGGGGGCTATGAGACCCAGTACTTC
d_call: NA
j_call: TRBJ2-5
v_call: TRBV20-1
clone_size: NA

cdr3_aa: CASRTDTNEKLFF
cdr3_nt: TGTGCCAGCAGGACAGACACTAATGAAAAACTGTTTTTT
d_call: NA
j_call: TRBJ1-4
v_call: TRBV12-3/TRBV12-4
clone_size: NA

cdr3_aa: CATRTVNSPLHF
cdr3_nt: TGTGCCACAAGGACAGTAAATTCACCCCTCCACTTT
d_call: NA
j_call: TRBJ1-6
v_call: TRBV2
clone_size: NA

cdr3_aa: CASSRTGGFGETQYF
cdr3_nt: TGTGCCAGCTCCCGGACAGGGGGCTTTGGGGAGACCCAGTACTTC
d_call: TRBD1
j_call: TRBJ2-5
v_call: TRBV18
clone_size: NA

cdr3_aa: CASSLGWQSGYTF
cdr3_nt: TGCGCCAGCAGCTTGGGGTGGCAGTCAGGCTACACCTTC
d_call: NA
j_call: TRBJ1-2
v_call: TRBV5-1
clone_size: NA

cdr3_aa: CASSLSDSLGKLFF
cdr3_nt: TGCGCCAGCAGCTTGTCGGACAGCCTAGGAAAACTGTTTTTT
d_call: NA
j_call: TRBJ1-4
v_call: TRBV5-1
clone_size: once

cdr3_aa: CASSLEKGTGYNSPLHF
cdr3_nt: TGTGCCAGCAGCTTGGAAAAAGGGACAGGCTATAATTCACCCCTCCACTTT
d_call: TRBD1
j_call: TRBJ1-6
v_call: TRBV5-6
clone_size: few

cdr3_aa: CASNLAGPAHGEAFF
cdr3_nt: TGTGCCAGCAACCTAGCCGGGCCCGCTCACGGTGAAGCTTTCTTT
d_call: NA
j_call: TRBJ1-1
v_call: TRBV2
clone_size: NA

cdr3_aa: CSGSGAGGPNEQFF
cdr3_nt: TGCAGCGGCTCGGGGGCGGGGGGGCCCAATGAGCAGTTCTTC
d_call: TRBD2
j_call: TRBJ2-1
v_call: TRBV29-1
clone_size: once

cdr3_aa: CASSYETPGVQGYTF
cdr3_nt: TGTGCCAGCAGTTACGAGACACCAGGGGTGCAGGGCTACACCTTC
d_call: NA
j_call: TRBJ1-2
v_call: TRBV6-6
clone_size: NA

cdr3_aa: CASTPRPGQGISYEQYF
cdr3_nt: TGTGCCAGCACCCCGCGCCCAGGACAGGGGATCTCCTACGAGCAGTACTTC
d_call: TRBD1
j_call: TRBJ2-7
v_call: TRBV5-5
clone_size: NA

cdr3_aa: CASSLASRPTGELFF
cdr3_nt: TGTGCCAGCAGCTTGGCCTCTCGTCCCACCGGGGAGCTGTTTTTT
d_call: NA
j_call: TRBJ2-2
v_call: TRBV5-4
clone_size: NA

cdr3_aa: CSVTRDWTQYF
cdr3_nt: TGCAGCGTCACCAGGGACTGGACCCAGTACTTC
d_call: NA
j_call: TRBJ2-5
v_call: TRBV29-1
clone_size: NA

cdr3_aa: CAWRTGLEAFF
cdr3_nt: TGTGCCTGGAGGACAGGACTTGAAGCTTTCTTT
d_call: NA
j_call: TRBJ1-1
v_call: TRBV30
clone_size: NA

cdr3_aa: CASSSPQGFPEAFF
cdr3_nt: TGTGCCAGCAGTTCACCACAGGGTTTCCCTGAAGCTTTCTTT
d_call: NA
j_call: TRBJ1-1
v_call: TRBV28
clone_size: once

cdr3_aa: CASSQEYRGRHGYTF
cdr3_nt: TGCGCCAGCAGCCAAGAATACAGGGGGCGTCATGGCTACACCTTC
d_call: TRBD1
j_call: TRBJ1-2
v_call: TRBV4-1
clone_size: once

cdr3_aa: CASSAGTAYGYTF
cdr3_nt: TGTGCCAGCAGCGCTGGGACAGCCTATGGCTACACCTTC
d_call: TRBD1
j_call: TRBJ1-2
v_call: TRBV3-1/TRBV3-2
clone_size: few

cdr3_aa: CASSRERGTRNTGELFF
cdr3_nt: TGTGCCAGCAGTCGCGAGCGGGGGACCCGGAACACCGGGGAGCTGTTTTTT
d_call: TRBD2
j_call: TRBJ2-2
v_call: TRBV5-6
clone_size: NA

cdr3_aa: CASSFQRGHYGYTF
cdr3_nt: TGTGCCAGCAGTTTCCAGCGGGGTCACTATGGCTACACCTTC
d_call: NA
j_call: TRBJ1-2
v_call: TRBV11-2
clone_size: once

cdr3_aa: CASSRKGSTDTQYF
cdr3_nt: TGTGCCAGCAGCCGCAAGGGGAGCACAGATACGCAGTATTTT
d_call: NA
j_call: TRBJ2-3
v_call: TRBV14
clone_size: NA

cdr3_aa: CASSLRENTEAFF
cdr3_nt: TGTGCCAGCAGTTTGAGGGAGAACACTGAAGCTTTCTTT
d_call: NA
j_call: TRBJ1-1
v_call: TRBV6-2/TRBV6-3
clone_size: once

cdr3_aa: CAISEFPGTNEKLFF
cdr3_nt: TGTGCCATCAGTGAGTTTCCAGGTACTAATGAAAAACTGTTTTTT
d_call: NA
j_call: TRBJ1-4
v_call: TRBV10-3
clone_size: NA

cdr3_aa: CASWTSGVISYNEQFF
cdr3_nt: TGTGCCAGCTGGACTAGCGGGGTAATCTCCTACAATGAGCAGTTCTTC
d_call: TRBD2
j_call: TRBJ2-1
v_call: TRBV2
clone_size: NA

cdr3_aa: CASSSATGGGIQYF
cdr3_nt: TGCGCCAGCAGCTCCGCCACAGGGGGAGGCATTCAGTACTTC
d_call: TRBD1
j_call: TRBJ2-4
v_call: TRBV5-1
clone_size: NA

cdr3_aa: CASSRAGLADEKLFF
cdr3_nt: TGTGCCAGCAGCCGTGCGGGCTTGGCGGATGAAAAACTGTTTTTT
d_call: NA
j_call: TRBJ1-4
v_call: TRBV3-1/TRBV3-2
clone_size: NA

cdr3_aa: CASSSIPGGEGGYTF
cdr3_nt: TGCGCCAGCAGCTCCATACCAGGGGGCGAAGGGGGCTACACCTTC
d_call: TRBD1
j_call: TRBJ1-2
v_call: TRBV5-1
clone_size: NA

cdr3_aa: CASSHRDRRGANVLTF
cdr3_nt: TGTGCCAGCAGTCACCGGGACAGGAGAGGGGCCAACGTCCTGACTTTC
d_call: TRBD1
j_call: TRBJ2-6
v_call: TRBV27
clone_size: NA

cdr3_aa: CASSRSGGIGGEAFF
cdr3_nt: TGCGCCAGCAGTAGGTCAGGGGGCATTGGTGGTGAAGCTTTCTTT
d_call: TRBD1
j_call: TRBJ1-1
v_call: TRBV10-2
clone_size: NA

cdr3_aa: CASERGTPYEQYF
cdr3_nt: TGTGCTTCAGAGCGGGGCACCCCCTACGAGCAGTACTTC
d_call: TRBD2
j_call: TRBJ2-7
v_call: TRBV28
clone_size: NA

cdr3_aa: CASSPRGVGEKLFF
cdr3_nt: TGTGCCAGCAGCCCCCGGGGGGTTGGAGAAAAACTGTTTTTT
d_call: NA
j_call: TRBJ1-4
v_call: TRBV3-1/TRBV3-2
clone_size: NA

cdr3_aa: CASNMGGAREQYF
cdr3_nt: TGTGCCAGCAACATGGGTGGGGCTCGGGAGCAGTACTTC
d_call: NA
j_call: TRBJ2-7
v_call: TRBV2
clone_size: once

cdr3_aa: CASSLGRQFATNEKLFF
cdr3_nt: TGTGCCAGCAGCTTGGGGCGACAGTTTGCAACTAATGAAAAACTGTTTTTT
d_call: NA
j_call: TRBJ1-4
v_call: TRBV7-8
clone_size: few

cdr3_aa: CASRQGNTGELFF
cdr3_nt: TGTGCCAGCAGACAGGGGAACACCGGGGAGCTGTTTTTT
d_call: NA
j_call: TRBJ2-2
v_call: TRBV6-5
clone_size: few

cdr3_aa: CASSPGLAGGPDTGELFF
cdr3_nt: TGTGCCAGCAGCCCAGGACTAGCGGGGGGGCCCGACACCGGGGAGCTGTTTTTT
d_call: TRBD2
j_call: TRBJ2-2
v_call: TRBV11-3
clone_size: NA

cdr3_aa: CASRAEETQYF
cdr3_nt: TGTGCCAGCAGGGCAGAAGAGACCCAGTACTTC
d_call: NA
j_call: TRBJ2-5
v_call: TRBV5-4
clone_size: NA

cdr3_aa: CATSDPTGSGANVLTF
cdr3_nt: TGTGCCACCAGTGACCCGACAGGCTCTGGGGCCAACGTCCTGACTTTC
d_call: NA
j_call: TRBJ2-6
v_call: TRBV24-1
clone_size: NA

cdr3_aa: CASSNRLNTGELFF
cdr3_nt: TGTGCCAGCAGCAACAGGTTGAACACCGGGGAGCTGTTTTTT
d_call: NA
j_call: TRBJ2-2
v_call: TRBV11-3
clone_size: NA

cdr3_aa: CSALGWGRSETQYF
cdr3_nt: TGCAGCGCTCTAGGGTGGGGCCGGTCGGAGACCCAGTACTTC
d_call: NA
j_call: TRBJ2-5
v_call: TRBV29-1
clone_size: NA

cdr3_aa: CASSLSWTGDSPLHF
cdr3_nt: TGTGCCAGCAGTTTATCTTGGACAGGGGATTCACCCCTCCACTTT
d_call: TRBD1
j_call: TRBJ1-6
v_call: TRBV27
clone_size: NA

cdr3_aa: CASSLGQGFAFSGLHF
cdr3_nt: TGTGCCAGCAGTTTAGGACAGGGATTCGCTTTTAGTGGCCTCCACTTT
d_call: TRBD1
j_call: TRBJ1-6
v_call: TRBV28
clone_size: NA

cdr3_aa: CASSESGLAGGHEQFF
cdr3_nt: TGTGCCAGCAGTGAATCAGGACTAGCGGGGGGACATGAGCAGTTCTTC
d_call: TRBD2
j_call: TRBJ2-1
v_call: TRBV25-1
clone_size: NA

cdr3_aa: CASWTQGYNEQFF
cdr3_nt: TGTGCCAGCTGGACACAGGGCTACAATGAGCAGTTCTTC
d_call: NA
j_call: TRBJ2-1
v_call: TRBV28
clone_size: few

cdr3_aa: CASSLGQAYSNQPQHF
cdr3_nt: TGTGCCAGCAGCTTAGGACAGGCCTATAGCAATCAGCCCCAGCATTTT
d_call: NA
j_call: TRBJ1-5
v_call: TRBV7-6
clone_size: once

cdr3_aa: CASSPGIQETQYF
cdr3_nt: TGCGCCAGCAGCCCGGGGATACAAGAGACCCAGTACTTC
d_call: NA
j_call: TRBJ2-5
v_call: TRBV4-1
clone_size: NA